The clone carrying this T cell receptor beta chain was seen repeatedly, ten times or more. What it recognizes is unknown. This sample was included in a study of T cells in Graves' hyperthyroidism and ophthalmopathy. Study-wide points: Most expanded thyroid clonotypes above 0.001 also appeared in blood.

TCR beta CDR3 region amplification was performed from RNA transcripts. TCR CDR3 underwent first-round RT-PCR with the HTBI primer set. TCRdb reprocessed the multiplex PCR reads with MiXCR, giving one entry per CDR3 protein. The repertoire holds more than 550,000 distinct CDR3 sequences, with 18% as singletons. Trimming stripped 2 bases from V and 1 base from J, with 14 bases between. This CDR3 has 16 amino acids. Germline CDR1 and CDR2: MGHRA and YSYEKL. Patients with uncontrolled infections, other autoimmune diseases, pregnancy or lactation were excluded. Under 12 ml fresh peripheral blood yielded the PBMCs.

The chain uses TRBV4-1 and TRBJ1-1, with D possibly matching TRBD1 (5 bases). This receptor was identified in a woman aged 50 to 65 with Graves' hyperthyroidism that later progressed to Graves' ophthalmopathy. The sample was blood. CDR3 nucleotides: TGCGCCAGCAGCCAAAGGGGCCAAGGTTGGAACACTGAAGCTTTCTTT. This translates into CASSQRGQGWNTEAFF.